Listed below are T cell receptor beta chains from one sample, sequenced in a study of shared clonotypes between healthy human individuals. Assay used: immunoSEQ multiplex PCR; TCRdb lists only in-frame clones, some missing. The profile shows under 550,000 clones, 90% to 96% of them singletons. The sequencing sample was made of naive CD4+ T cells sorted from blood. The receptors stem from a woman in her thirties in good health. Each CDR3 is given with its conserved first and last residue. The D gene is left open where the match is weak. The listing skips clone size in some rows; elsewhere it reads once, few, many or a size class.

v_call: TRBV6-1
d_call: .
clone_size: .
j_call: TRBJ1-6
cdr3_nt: TGTGCCAGCAGTGGAAGGGGACAAAATAATTCACCCCTCCACTTT
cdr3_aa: CASSGRGQNNSPLHF

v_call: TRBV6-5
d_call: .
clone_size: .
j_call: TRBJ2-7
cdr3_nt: TGTGCCAGCAGCCGATCTGCCTCCTACGAGCAGTACTTC
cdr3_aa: CASSRSASYEQYF

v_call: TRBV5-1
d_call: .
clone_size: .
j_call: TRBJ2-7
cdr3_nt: TGCGCCAGCAGCTGGGGGACGCCTTCCTACGAGCAGTACTTC
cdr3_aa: CASSWGTPSYEQYF

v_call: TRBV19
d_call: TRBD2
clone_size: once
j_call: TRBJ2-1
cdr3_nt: TGTGCCAGTAGTACGGGACTAGGCCTACGGGAGCAGTTCTTC
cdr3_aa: CASSTGLGLREQFF

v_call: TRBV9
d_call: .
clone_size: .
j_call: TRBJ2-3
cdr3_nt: TGTGCCAGCAGCGTATTAGGACACAACACAGATACGCAGTATTTT
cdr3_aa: CASSVLGHNTDTQYF

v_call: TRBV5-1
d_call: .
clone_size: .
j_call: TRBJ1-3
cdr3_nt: TGCGCCAGCAGCTTGGGGGTTCCCTTCTCTGGAAACACCATATATTTT
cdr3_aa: CASSLGVPFSGNTIYF

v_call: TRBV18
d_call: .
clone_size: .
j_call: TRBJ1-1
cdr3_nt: TGTGCCAGCTCTCAGTTGGATACGGGGGCGAGACCTTTCTTT
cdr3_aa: CASSQLDTGARPFF

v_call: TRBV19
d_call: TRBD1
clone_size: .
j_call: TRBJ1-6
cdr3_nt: TGTGCCAGTAAAGCACAGGGGTACTCCTATAATTCACCCCTCCACTTT
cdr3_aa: CASKAQGYSYNSPLHF

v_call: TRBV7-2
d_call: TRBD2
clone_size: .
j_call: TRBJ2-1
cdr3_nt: TGTGCCAGCAGCTTTGCCTCCTCGTCGGGAGGGCCCCACAATGAGCAGTTCTTC
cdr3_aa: CASSFASSSGGPHNEQFF

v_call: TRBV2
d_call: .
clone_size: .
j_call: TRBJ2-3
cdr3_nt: TGTGCCAGCAGTGAAGGTACGGTCCGCACAGATACGCAGTATTTT
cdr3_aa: CASSEGTVRTDTQYF

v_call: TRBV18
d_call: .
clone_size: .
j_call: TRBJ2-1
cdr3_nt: TGTGCCAGCTCACCAGTAAGCAGCGCCGTTTCCTACAATGAGCAGTTCTTC
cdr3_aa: CASSPVSSAVSYNEQFF

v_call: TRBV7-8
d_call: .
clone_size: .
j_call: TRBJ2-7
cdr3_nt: TGTGCCAGCAGCTTAGCTAAATTCTCTTCCTACGAGCAGTACTTC
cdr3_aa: CASSLAKFSSYEQYF

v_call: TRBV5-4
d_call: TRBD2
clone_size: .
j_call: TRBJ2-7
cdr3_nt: TGTGCCAGCAGCATCGGACTAGCGGCATCCTACGAGCAGTACTTC
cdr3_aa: CASSIGLAASYEQYF

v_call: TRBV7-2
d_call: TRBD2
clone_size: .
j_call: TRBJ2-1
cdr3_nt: TGTGCCAGCAGCTTAGCTTCACTAGCGGGAGGCAATGAGCAGTTCTTC
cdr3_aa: CASSLASLAGGNEQFF

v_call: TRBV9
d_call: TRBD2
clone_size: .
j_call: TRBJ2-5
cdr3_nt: TGTGCCAGCAGGGCTAGCGGGACAGAGACCCAGTACTTC
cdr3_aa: CASRASGTETQYF

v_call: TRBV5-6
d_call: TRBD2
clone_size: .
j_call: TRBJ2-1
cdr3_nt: TGTGCCAGCAGCTTGGTTCCGGCGGGAGTTCCCTCCTACAATGAGCAGTTCTTC
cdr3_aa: CASSLVPAGVPSYNEQFF

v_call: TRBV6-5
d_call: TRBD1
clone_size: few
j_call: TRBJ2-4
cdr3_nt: TGTGCCAGCAGTTGGACAGGGGGCGCAAAAAACATTCAGTACTTC
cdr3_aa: CASSWTGGAKNIQYF

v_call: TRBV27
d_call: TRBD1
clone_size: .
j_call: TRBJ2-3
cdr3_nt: TGTGCCAGCAGTTTAGTTACGGCGGGACAGGGTGCAGATACGCAGTATTTT
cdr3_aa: CASSLVTAGQGADTQYF

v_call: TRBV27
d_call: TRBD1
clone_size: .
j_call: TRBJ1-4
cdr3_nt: TGTGCCAGCAGTTTAGGCAGGGGGGGGGAAAAACTGTTTTTT
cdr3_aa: CASSLGRGGEKLFF

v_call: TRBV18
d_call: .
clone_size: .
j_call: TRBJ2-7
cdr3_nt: TGTGCCAGCTCTTCAGAGCTTTGGGACTACGAGCAGTACTTC
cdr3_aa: CASSSELWDYEQYF

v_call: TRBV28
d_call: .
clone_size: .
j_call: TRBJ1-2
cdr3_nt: TGTGCCAGCAGTCCCATTAACTATGGCTACACCTTC
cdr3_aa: CASSPINYGYTF

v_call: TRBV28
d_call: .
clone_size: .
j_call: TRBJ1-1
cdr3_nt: TGTGCCAGCGCCAATGTAAGAACTGAAGCTTTCTTT
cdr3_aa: CASANVRTEAFF

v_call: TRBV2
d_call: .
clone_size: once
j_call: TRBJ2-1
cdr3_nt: TGTGCCAGCGGAGGAGGTATAGGATTGAATGAGCAGTTCTTC
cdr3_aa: CASGGGIGLNEQFF

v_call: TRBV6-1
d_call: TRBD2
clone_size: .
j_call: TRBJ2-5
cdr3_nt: TGTGCCAGCAGTGAACAACTAGCGGGATTCCAAGAGACCCAGTACTTC
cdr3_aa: CASSEQLAGFQETQYF

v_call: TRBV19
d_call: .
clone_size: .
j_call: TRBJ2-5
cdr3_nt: TGTGCCACCTCGGACAGAATAGTTAGAGAGACCCAGTACTTC
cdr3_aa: CATSDRIVRETQYF

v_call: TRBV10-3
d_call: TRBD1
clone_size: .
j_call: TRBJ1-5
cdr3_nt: TGTGCCATCAGTAACGCTAGGGGACAGGGGAATCAGCCCCAGCATTTT
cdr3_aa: CAISNARGQGNQPQHF

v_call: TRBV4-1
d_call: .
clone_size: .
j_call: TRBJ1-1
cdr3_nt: TGCGCCAGCAGCCAAGTAAGGCAGATCGACTTCCGACTTGCCGAAGCTTTCTTT
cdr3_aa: CASSQVRQIDFRLAEAFF

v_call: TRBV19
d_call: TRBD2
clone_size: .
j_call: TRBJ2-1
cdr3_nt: TGTGCCAGTAGTCCCCTTGCGGGAGGTGGCAATGAGCAGTTCTTC
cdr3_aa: CASSPLAGGGNEQFF

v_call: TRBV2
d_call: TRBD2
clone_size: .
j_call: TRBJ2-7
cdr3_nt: TGTGCCAGCAGGAGGACTAGCGGGAGCCCCTACGAGCAGTACTTC
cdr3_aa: CASRRTSGSPYEQYF

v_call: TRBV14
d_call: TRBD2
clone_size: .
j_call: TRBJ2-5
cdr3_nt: TGTGCCAGCAGCCAATCTAGCGGGAGTGGTTCAGAGACCCAGTACTTC
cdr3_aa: CASSQSSGSGSETQYF

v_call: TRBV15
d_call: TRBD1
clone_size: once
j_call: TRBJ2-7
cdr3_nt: TGTGCCACCAGCAGAGAAGACAGGGGGCCGTACGAGCAGTACTTC
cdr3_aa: CATSREDRGPYEQYF

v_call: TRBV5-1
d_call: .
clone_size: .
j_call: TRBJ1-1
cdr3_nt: TGCGCCAGCAGCCCCGGGCTCGGGGCCACTGAAGCTTTCTTT
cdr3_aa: CASSPGLGATEAFF

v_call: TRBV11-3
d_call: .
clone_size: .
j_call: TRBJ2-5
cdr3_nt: TGTGCCAGCAGCCGGAGGGACAGAACCCAAGAGACCCAGTACTTC
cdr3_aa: CASSRRDRTQETQYF

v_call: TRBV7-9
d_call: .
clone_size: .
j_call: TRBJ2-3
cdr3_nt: TGTGCCAGCAGCTTCCCCGGGACAGATACGCAGTATTTT
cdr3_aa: CASSFPGTDTQYF

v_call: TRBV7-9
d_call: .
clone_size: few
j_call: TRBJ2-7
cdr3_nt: TGTGCCAGCAGCCTCAACTACGAGCAGTACTTC
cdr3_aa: CASSLNYEQYF

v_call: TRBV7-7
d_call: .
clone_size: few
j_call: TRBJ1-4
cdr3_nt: TGTGCCAGCTCCGTTCGCCAGGACGAAAAACTGTTTTTT
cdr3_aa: CASSVRQDEKLFF

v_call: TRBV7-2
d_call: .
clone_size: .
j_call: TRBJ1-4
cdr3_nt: TGTGCCAGCAGCCCCCCGGAGCGTGAAAAACTGTTTTTT
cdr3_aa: CASSPPEREKLFF

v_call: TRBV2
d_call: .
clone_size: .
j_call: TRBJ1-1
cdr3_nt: TGTGCCAGCAGTGAAGCTGTGGGACTGAACACTGAAGCTTTCTTT
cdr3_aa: CASSEAVGLNTEAFF

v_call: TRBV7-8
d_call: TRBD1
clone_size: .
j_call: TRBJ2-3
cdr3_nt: TGTGCCAGCAGCACCTTCGGACAGGGGGCGACGAATACGCAGTATTTT
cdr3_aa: CASSTFGQGATNTQYF

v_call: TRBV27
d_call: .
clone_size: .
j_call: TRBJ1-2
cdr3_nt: TGTGCCAGCTCATCAATACCACAGGAGGGGGGCTACACCTTC
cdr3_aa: CASSSIPQEGGYTF

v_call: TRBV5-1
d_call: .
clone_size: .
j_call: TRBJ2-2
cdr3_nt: TGCGCCAGCAGCTTGAGGTCCGACGCCGGGGAGCTGTTTTTT
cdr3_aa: CASSLRSDAGELFF

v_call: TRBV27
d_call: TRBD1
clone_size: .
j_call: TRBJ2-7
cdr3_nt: TGTGCCAGCACGTCTAGGCCCGGGCGGACAGGTAATAACCTCCACGAGCAGTACTTC
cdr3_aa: CASTSRPGRTGNNLHEQYF

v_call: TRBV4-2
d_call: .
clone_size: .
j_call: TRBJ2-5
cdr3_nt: TGTGCCAGCAGCCATGCTATCCCAGAGACCCAGTACTTC
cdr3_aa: CASSHAIPETQYF

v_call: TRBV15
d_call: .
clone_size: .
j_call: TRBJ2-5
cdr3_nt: TGTGCCACCAGCAGAGACGACAGAGGAGAGACCCAGTACTTC
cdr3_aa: CATSRDDRGETQYF

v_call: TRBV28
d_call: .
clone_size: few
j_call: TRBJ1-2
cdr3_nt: TGTGCCAGCAGTTTACAGGGAAATGGCTACACCTTC
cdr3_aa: CASSLQGNGYTF

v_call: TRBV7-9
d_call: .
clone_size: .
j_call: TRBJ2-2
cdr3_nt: TGTGCCAGCAGCAAACGGAGTTTCGACGGGGAGCTGTTTTTT
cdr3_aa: CASSKRSFDGELFF

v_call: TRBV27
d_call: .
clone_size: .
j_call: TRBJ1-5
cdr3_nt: TGTGCCAGCAGTCCTGGGGTAATTAGCAATCAGCCCCAGCATTTT
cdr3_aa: CASSPGVISNQPQHF

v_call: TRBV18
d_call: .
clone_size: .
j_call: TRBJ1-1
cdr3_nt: TGTGCCAGCTCACTACTGCTCAACCAGGCGAAAGGGAACACTGAAGCTTTCTTT
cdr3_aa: CASSLLLNQAKGNTEAFF

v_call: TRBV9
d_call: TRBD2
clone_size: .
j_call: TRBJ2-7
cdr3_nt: TGTGCCAGCAGCGCCGGGGGGACTAGCGGGGAGCAGTACTTC
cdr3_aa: CASSAGGTSGEQYF

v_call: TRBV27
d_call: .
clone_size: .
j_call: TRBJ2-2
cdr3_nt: TGTGCCAGCGAACGGACTACACTCACCGGGGAGCTGTTTTTT
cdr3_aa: CASERTTLTGELFF

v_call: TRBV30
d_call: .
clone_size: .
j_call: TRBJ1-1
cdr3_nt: TGTGCCTGGAGTCAGGAGTGGGGCACTGAAGCTTTCTTT
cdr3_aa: CAWSQEWGTEAFF

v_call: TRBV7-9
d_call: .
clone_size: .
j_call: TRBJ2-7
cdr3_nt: TGTGCCAGCAGGCGTAACTTGGACAGCTACGAGCAGTACTTC
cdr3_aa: CASRRNLDSYEQYF

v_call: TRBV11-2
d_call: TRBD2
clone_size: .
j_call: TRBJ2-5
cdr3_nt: TGTGCCAGCAGCTTAGGTGGGGCGGGAGGGCCGAGGAAGACCCAGTACTTC
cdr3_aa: CASSLGGAGGPRKTQYF

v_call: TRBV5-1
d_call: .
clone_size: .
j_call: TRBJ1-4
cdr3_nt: TGCGCCAGCAGCTTGGTAGACAGTCCCCGAACTAATGAAAAACTGTTTTTT
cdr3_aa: CASSLVDSPRTNEKLFF

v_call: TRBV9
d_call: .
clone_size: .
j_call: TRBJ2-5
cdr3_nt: TGTGCCAGCAGCGTAGGTGGCGACTCTCGTACCCAGTACTTC
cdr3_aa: CASSVGGDSRTQYF

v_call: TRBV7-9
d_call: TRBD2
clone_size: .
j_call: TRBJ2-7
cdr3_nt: TGTGCCAGCAGCCCTAGCGGGACTGGGACCAGCGAGCAGTACTTC
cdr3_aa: CASSPSGTGTSEQYF

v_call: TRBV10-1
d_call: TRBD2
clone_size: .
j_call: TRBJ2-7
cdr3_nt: TGCGCCAGCAGTGACCCCGGGACTAGCGGAACCGAGCAGTACTTC
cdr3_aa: CASSDPGTSGTEQYF